This entry lists 22 T cell receptor beta chains sequenced from one sample in a study of blood T cell repertoires in COVID-19. Data came from immunoSEQ multiplex PCR; TCRdb stores just in-frame clones and leaves some out. The sample lists 200,000 to 250,000 clones, 80% to 90% seen once, with 6.2% in the top ten. Sequencing was carried out using peripheral blood. The receptors derive from a man between 60 and 70 years old with acute or convalescent COVID-19.

This clone appeared once. The genes are TRBV20-1 and TRBJ2-3, with unresolved D. Trimming took 5 bases from V and 5 from J, leaving 8 bases between them. Germline lookup yields CDR1 DFQATT and CDR2 SNEGSKA (reference sequence). The CDR3 runs to 11 residues. The CDR3 here is CSALVGDTQYF. CDR3 DNA sequence: TGCAGTGCTCTAGTTGGAGATACGCAGTATTTT.

The gene calls are TRBV7-9 and TRBJ1-2; a weak D match, TRBD1 (6 bases). Germline lookup yields CDR1 SEHNR and CDR2 FQNEAQ (reference sequence). Between the trimmed V and J ends, which lost 7 bases and 7 bases, there was a span of 22 bases. There are 15 residues in the CDR3. The CDR3: CASTFDQYRAGGYTF. The CDR3, as DNA: TGTGCCAGCACCTTCGATCAATACAGGGCTGGTGGCTACACCTTC.

This clone has a single count. The chain uses TRBV5-6 and TRBJ2-2, with 9 positions matching TRBD1. The CDR3 runs to 16 residues. Trimming cost V 1 base and J 6 bases; bases outside gene matches: 7. Germline V lookup: CDR1 SGHDT, CDR2 YYEEEE. The CDR3 DNA reads TGTGCCAGCAGCTTGAGTACAGGGGGCCTCCCCGGGGAGCTGTTTTTT. Amino acids: CASSLSTGGLPGELFF.

In this sample, this clone turned up once. The chain is built from TRBV11-1 and TRBJ2-3; no reliable D call. V gave up 2 bases and J gave up 4 bases, with 7 bases separating them. The CDR3 loop spans 13 amino acids. The germline gives CDR1 SGHAT, CDR2 FQDESV (reference sequence). The CDR3 DNA is TGTGCCAGCAGCTTATCCCAGGCAGATACGCAGTATTTT. Translated: CASSLSQADTQYF.

The V call is TRBV19, the J call TRBJ2-7, with 11 bases matching TRBD1. Unmatched junction bases numbered 18, after V lost 5 bases and J lost 3 bases. The V gene's germline CDR1 is LNHDA and CDR2 SQIVND (reference sequence). The CDR3 sequence is 19 residues long. The CDR3 DNA is TGTGCCAGTAGTTACCGCGGGGGGACAGGGGGTGATATTTTCTACGAGCAGTACTTC. This codes for CASSYRGGTGGDIFYEQYF. Using reference TRBV19 and TRBJ2-7 for the parts outside the CDR3, the full variable domain is DGGITQSPKYLFRKEGQNVTLSCEQNLNHDAMYWYRQDPGQGLRLIYYSQIVNDFQKGDIAEGYSVSREKKESFPLTVTSAQKNPTAFYLCASSYRGGTGGDIFYEQYFGPGTRLTVT.

V is TRBV28 and J is TRBJ2-7, with a weak D call TRBD2 (7 bases). The CDR3 runs to 16 residues. Germline CDR1 MDHEN, CDR2 SYDVKM. V was trimmed by 2 bases and J by 2 bases, leaving 16 bases between them. The CDR3 sequence: CASSLEGGGRTYEQYF. CDR3 nucleotides: TGTGCCAGCAGTTTAGAAGGGGGGGGACGGACCTACGAGCAGTACTTC.

This clone appeared a few times. The chain employs TRBV19 and TRBJ2-7; a possible D gene is TRBD1 (5 bases). The germline gives CDR1 LNHDA, CDR2 SQIVND (reference sequence). Trimming took 5 bases from V and 9 from J, leaving 14 bases between them. The length of the CDR3 is 12 residues. DNA of the CDR3: TGTGCCAGTAGTGCAGACCGCAGGGCGCAGTACTTC. This codes for CASSADRRAQYF.

The V and J genes are TRBV30 and TRBJ1-2; weak D call: TRBD1 (5 bases). This CDR3 is built from 13 residues. V was cut by 7 bases and J by 2 bases, with 14 bases left in between. CDR1 and CDR2 from the germline V gene are GTSNPN and SVGIG (reference sequence). CDR3 in amino acids: CASPGIANYGYTF. CDR3 nucleotide sequence: TGTGCCTCGCCAGGGATCGCGAACTATGGCTACACCTTC.

This clone was observed once. The same CDR3 arises from other DNA sequences in this sample as well. The chain has TRBV5-1 and TRBJ1-5; the match to TRBD1 covers 7 bases. Trimming at V came to 0 bases and at J to 5 bases, leaving 2 bases not matched to a gene. CDR3 size: 14 residues. CDR1 and CDR2 (germline): SGHRS, YFSETQ. The CDR3 loop is CASSLGQGDQPQHF. For the CDR3, the DNA is TGCGCCAGCAGCTTGGGGCAGGGGGATCAGCCCCAGCATTTT.

This clone was detected only a few times. The DNA is omitted, as the CDR3 cannot be located on it reliably, and the CDR3 follows TCRdb's listing. The V and J genes are TRBV19 and TRBJ1-1. CDR1 and CDR2 (germline): LNHDA, SQIVND (reference sequence). The CDR3 sequence runs 15 residues, both termini included. The CDR3 loop reads CASSLPFGEGAEAFF.

The chain employs TRBV7-9 and TRBJ2-7; no clear D gene. CDR3 length: 14 amino acids. Germline V gene lookup returns CDR1 SEHNR and CDR2 FQNEAQ (reference sequence). Trimming pared 1 base from V and 2 bases from J, leaving 9 bases between. This CDR3 reads CASSLDQTTYEQYF. The CDR3 DNA reads as TGTGCCAGCAGCTTAGACCAGACAACCTACGAGCAGTACTTC. Full variable domain (rest looked up from reference TRBV7-9 and TRBJ2-7): DTGVSQNPRHKITKRGQNVTFRCDPISEHNRLYWYRQTLGQGPEFLTYFQNEAQLEKSRLLSDRFSAERPKGSFSTLEIQRTEQGDSAMYLCASSLDQTTYEQYFGPGTRLTVT.

The chain carries TRBV28 and TRBJ1-5; possibly TRBD1 for D (6 bases). V was shortened by 2 bases and J by 0 bases, with 14 bases between the two germline ends. Per germline, CDR1 MDHEN and CDR2 SYDVKM. The CDR3 contains 17 residues. The CDR3 loop is CASSLDRQEYSNQPQHF. The CDR3 DNA reads TGTGCCAGCAGTTTAGACCGACAGGAATATAGCAATCAGCCCCAGCATTTT.

The chain employs TRBV7-9 and TRBJ2-1, with 9 positions matching TRBD2. This CDR3 has 16 amino acids. V lost 2 bases to trimming and J lost 3 bases; unmatched junction nucleotides: 5. Per the germline V gene, CDR1 is SEHNR and CDR2 is FQNEAQ (reference sequence). The CDR3 region has the DNA TGTGCCAGCAGCTTACTGGCGGGAGGGTACTACAATGAGCAGTTCTTC. It translates to CASSLLAGGYYNEQFF.

The chain has TRBV28 and TRBJ1-2; a weak D match, TRBD1 (6 bases). V gave up 3 bases and J gave up 4 bases, with 9 bases separating them. CDR1 is MDHEN, CDR2 SYDVKM, per germline. The CDR3 extends over 13 amino acids. CDR3 nucleotide sequence: TGTGCCAGCAGTTTGGGGGGGCCCTATGGCTACACCTTC. Translated: CASSLGGPYGYTF.

In this sample, this clone turned up a few times. A junction end diverges from the germline sequence, so it may reflect a read error. The genes are TRBV7-7 and TRBJ2-2; 8 nucleotides agree with TRBD1. The CDR3 is made up of 15 amino acids. From germline, CDR1 is SSHAT and CDR2 FNYEAQ (reference sequence). CDR3 loop: CASSLDRAATGELFF. The CDR3 region has the DNA TGTGCTAGCAGTTTGGACAGGGCAGCCACCGGGGAGCTGTTTTTT.

This clone was picked up one time. The chain recombines TRBV9 with TRBJ2-7; D is uncertain. The V and J ends lost 8 bases and 7 bases respectively, with 13 bases between them. CDR1 and CDR2 (germline): SGDLS, YYNGEE. This CDR3 comprises 11 residues. For the CDR3, the DNA is TGTGCCAGAAGCTCCCGCCGGGAGCAGTACTTC. Translation: CARSSRREQYF.

The J gene is TRBJ1-3, the V gene TRBV28; no clear D. The germline V gene encodes CDR1 MDHEN and CDR2 SYDVKM. The V gene lost 6 bases and the J gene lost 1 base, with 13 bases spanning the gap. The length of the CDR3 is 15 residues. The CDR3 nucleotides read TGTGCCAGCAGCCTTCTCGCCGGGTCTGGAAACACCATATATTTT. This codes for CASSLLAGSGNTIYF.

The chain joins TRBV2 to TRBJ1-2; 7 nucleotides line up with TRBD1. The V segment lost 7 bases and the J segment 8 bases; nucleotides outside the gene matches: 7. CDR1 and CDR2 from the germline V gene are SNHLY and FYNNEI. The CDR3 contains 12 residues. CDR3 loop: CASIRGAQGYTF. In DNA, the CDR3 is TGTGCCAGCATCAGGGGGGCGCAGGGCTACACCTTC. The variable domain in full, completed from reference TRBV2 and TRBJ1-2, reads EPEVTQTPSHQVTQMGQEVILRCVPISNHLYFYWYRQILGQKVEFLVSFYNNEISEKSEIFDDQFSVERPDGSNFTLKIRSTKLEDSAMYFCASIRGAQGYTFGSGTRLTVV.

The chain employs TRBV5-5 and TRBJ2-1; TRBD2 matches 9 bases. Germline V CDR1 and CDR2: SGHKS, YYEKEE (reference sequence). The CDR3 covers 17 residues. Losses at the gene ends were 0 bases for V and 4 bases for J; bases not matched to a gene: 8. The CDR3 loop is CASSLVPSGMGYNEQFF. CDR3 sequence (DNA): TGTGCCAGCAGCTTGGTACCTAGCGGGATGGGGTACAATGAGCAGTTCTTC.

The V gene is TRBV28, the J gene TRBJ2-1; 12 positions match TRBD2. Germline CDR1 reads MDHEN; CDR2 reads SYDVKM. CDR3 length: 16 residues. J was trimmed by 6 bases and V by 5 bases; bases with no gene match: 8. The CDR3 DNA is TGTGCCAGCAGTACTGGTCTAGCGGGGGGGTTCAATGAGCAGTTCTTC. Translation gives CASSTGLAGGFNEQFF.

This CDR3 reads CASSLLASVSSTDTQYF. CDR3 bases: TGTGCCAGCAGCTTACTCGCTTCGGTATCGTCAACAGATACGCAGTATTTT. The gene calls are TRBV11-2 and TRBJ2-3; D is unclear. Per the germline V gene, CDR1 is SGHAT and CDR2 is FQNNGV. The CDR3 spans 17 residues. Trimming shortened V by 2 bases and J by 3 bases, and 18 bases separated the two germline ends.

The chain's CDR3 is CASSFSTGGSTDTQYF. CDR3 DNA: TGTGCCAGCAGTTTCTCGACAGGGGGAAGCACAGATACGCAGTATTTT. The chain uses TRBV28 and TRBJ2-3; 9 bases are a match to TRBD1. The V gene's germline CDR1 is MDHEN and CDR2 SYDVKM. Trimming removed 3 bases from V and 0 bases from J; junction bases left unmatched: 4. The CDR3 is made up of 16 amino acids.